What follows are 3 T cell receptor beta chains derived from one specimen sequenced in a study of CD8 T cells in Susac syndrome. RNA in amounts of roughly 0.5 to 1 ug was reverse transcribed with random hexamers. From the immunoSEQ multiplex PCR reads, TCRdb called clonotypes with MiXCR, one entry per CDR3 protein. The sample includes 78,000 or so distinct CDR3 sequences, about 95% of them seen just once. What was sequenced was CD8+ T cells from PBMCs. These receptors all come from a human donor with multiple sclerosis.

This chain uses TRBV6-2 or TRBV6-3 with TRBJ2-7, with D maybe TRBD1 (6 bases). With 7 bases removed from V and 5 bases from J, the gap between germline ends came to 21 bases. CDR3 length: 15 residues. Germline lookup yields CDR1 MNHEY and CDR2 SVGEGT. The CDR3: CASTQSRDTHHEQYF. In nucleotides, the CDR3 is TGTGCCAGCACCCAATCCCGGGACACACACCACGAGCAGTACTTC.

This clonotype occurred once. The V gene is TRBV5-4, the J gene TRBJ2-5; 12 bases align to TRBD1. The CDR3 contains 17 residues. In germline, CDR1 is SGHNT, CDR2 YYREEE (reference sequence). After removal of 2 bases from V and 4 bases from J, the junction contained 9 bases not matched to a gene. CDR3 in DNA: TGTGCCAGCAGCTTAGGGGACAGGGGGCGAAATCGAGAGACCCAGTACTTC. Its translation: CASSLGDRGRNRETQYF.

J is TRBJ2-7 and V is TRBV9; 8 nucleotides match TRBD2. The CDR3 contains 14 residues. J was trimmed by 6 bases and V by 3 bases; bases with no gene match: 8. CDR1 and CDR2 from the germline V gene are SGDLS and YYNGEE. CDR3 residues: CASSAPGGPSEQYF. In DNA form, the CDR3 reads TGTGCCAGCAGCGCTCCGGGGGGGCCGAGCGAGCAGTACTTC. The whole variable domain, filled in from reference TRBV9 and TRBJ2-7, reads DSGVTQTPKHLITATGQRVTLRCSPRSGDLSVYWYQQSLDQGLQFLIQYYNGEERAKGNILERFSAQQFPDLHSELNLSSLELGDSALYFCASSAPGGPSEQYFGPGTRLTVT.